The TCR beta chain described here comes from a study of blood T cell repertoires in COVID-19. On the study more broadly: From T cells, B-cell-depleted T cells, or PBMCs came the material, which was cDNA or gDNA.

Original analysis: It was from reference gene primer amplification that nucleated cell counts were estimated. Using immunoSEQ multiplex PCR, the repertoire was profiled, and TCRdb retains in-frame clones only, with some absent. V and J calls and clone size come straight from that table; D and trimming were deduced from the DNA. The sample yields 250,000 or so clones, roughly 84% seen once. This receptor was identified in a middle-aged woman who had recovered from COVID-19. Sequencing used peripheral blood.

This CDR3 reads CASSPGQGPPSPTDTQYF. The CDR3 DNA reads TGTGCCAGCAGCCCGGGACAGGGCCCTCCCTCCCCCACAGATACGCAGTATTTT. The chain joins TRBV6-4 to TRBJ2-3; 9 nucleotides align to TRBD1. V gave up 6 bases and J gave up 2 bases; unmatched junction bases: 15. Germline V gives CDR1 MRHNA, CDR2 SNTAGT. The CDR3 consists of 18 residues.